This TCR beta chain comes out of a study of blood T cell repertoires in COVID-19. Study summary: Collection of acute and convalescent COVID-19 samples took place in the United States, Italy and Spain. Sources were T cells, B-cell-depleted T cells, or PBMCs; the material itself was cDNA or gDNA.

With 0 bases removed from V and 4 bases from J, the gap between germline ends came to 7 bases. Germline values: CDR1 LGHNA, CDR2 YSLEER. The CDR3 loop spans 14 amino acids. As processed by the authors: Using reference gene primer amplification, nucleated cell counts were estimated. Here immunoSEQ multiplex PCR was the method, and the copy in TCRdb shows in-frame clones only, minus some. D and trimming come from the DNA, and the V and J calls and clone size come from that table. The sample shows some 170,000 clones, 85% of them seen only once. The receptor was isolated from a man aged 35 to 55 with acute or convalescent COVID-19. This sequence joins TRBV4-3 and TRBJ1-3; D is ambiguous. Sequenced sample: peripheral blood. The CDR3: CASSQDILGNTIYF. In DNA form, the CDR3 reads TGCGCCAGCAGCCAAGATATATTGGGAAACACCATATATTTT.